This entry lists 13 T cell receptor beta chains sequenced from one sample in a study of T cell clusters in autoimmune cytopenias. Each sample's input was 250 ng genomic DNA, roughly 38,000 genome equivalents. TRB was amplified by touch-down multiplex PCR, primer pools A and B combined. After re-calling the multiplex PCR reads, TCRdb lists one entry per CDR3 protein, DNA absent. The sample has roughly 2,900 distinct CDR3 sequences; the top ten hold more than 6.5%. The same data also contributed to another study, on T cell repertoires in aging, cancer and after chemotherapy.

The sample taken for sequencing was peripheral blood. The receptor set was obtained from a human donor in good health.

The rearrangement uses TRBV7-9 and TRBJ2-1. Germline CDR1 SEHNR, CDR2 FQNEAQ (reference sequence). The CDR3 runs 13 residues. CDR3 region: CASSLNGLNEQFF.

The chain uses TRBV18 and TRBJ2-7. The CDR3 covers 14 residues. Germline values: CDR1 KGHSH, CDR2 LQKENI. The CDR3 loop reads CASSPSGPTYEQYF.

This clonotype shows up as medium-sized by frequency. This chain links TRBV7-6 with TRBJ2-5; as DNA is missing, the TRBD2 call by TCRdb cannot be tested. Germline values: CDR1 SGHVS, CDR2 FNYEAQ. The CDR3 contains 15 residues. CDR3 residues: CASSFGLAGWETQYF.

By frequency, this clonotype is medium-sized (0.01 to 0.1%). V usage is TRBV6-6 and J usage is TRBJ1-5. The CDR3 length is 12 residues. Germline CDR1 is MNHNY and CDR2 is SVGAGI (reference sequence). The CDR3: CASSFGDQPQHF.

According to its frequency, this clonotype is medium-sized. The V call is TRBV5-6, the J call TRBJ2-7; TCRdb returns TRBD2, unconfirmable since there is no DNA. Germline CDR1 reads SGHDT; CDR2 reads YYEEEE. CDR3 length: 14 residues. The CDR3 reads CASTRRGGGLEQYF.

This clonotype counts as large by frequency. V is TRBV29-1 and J is TRBJ1-4; TCRdb gives TRBD1 as the D gene, but with no DNA this cannot be confirmed. This CDR3 has 12 amino acids. Germline V gene sequence: CDR1 SQVTM, CDR2 ANQGSEA. The CDR3 sequence: CSVRGADVGLFF.

This clonotype is classed as medium-sized by frequency. The chain employs TRBV18 and TRBJ2-5; the TCRdb call, TRBD1, lacks DNA for checking. The CDR3 has 15 residues. Germline V gene sequence: CDR1 KGHSH, CDR2 LQKENI. Here the CDR3 reads CASSPSGTGRGTQYF.

By frequency, this clonotype is medium-sized. This chain links TRBV27 with TRBJ2-7; TCRdb indicates TRBD1, and absent DNA this call remains unverified. CDR1 and CDR2 (germline): MNHEY, SMNVEV (reference sequence). This CDR3 has 12 amino acids. The chain's CDR3 is CASRGTAYEQYF.

Judged by frequency, this clonotype is medium-sized (0.01 to 0.1%). The rearrangement uses TRBV12-3 or TRBV12-4 and TRBJ2-1; TCRdb proposes TRBD2, but this gene call is untestable without DNA. CDR3 length: 13 residues. CDR3 in amino acids: CANGLAGRNEQFF.

The chain uses TRBV28 and TRBJ2-2; lacking DNA, the TRBD2 call made by TCRdb goes unchecked. The V gene's germline CDR1 is MDHEN and CDR2 SYDVKM. The CDR3 totals 16 residues. The CDR3 reads CASSPPSGGAPGELFF.

This clonotype is deemed medium-sized by its frequency. The rearrangement joins TRBV7-2 to TRBJ1-1. The germline V gene encodes CDR1 SGHTA and CDR2 FQGNSA. CDR3 length: 15 residues. CDR3: CASSPRLLLNTEAFF.

This clonotype is medium-sized by frequency. The chain uses TRBV5-1 and TRBJ1-2. This CDR3 has 13 residues. Germline-derived CDR1 and CDR2 are SGHRS and YFSETQ. The CDR3 spells CATSSGPNYGYTF.

This clonotype is called medium-sized based on its frequency. The chain employs TRBV18 and TRBJ2-2; TCRdb outputs TRBD1, but without DNA this stays unchecked. Germline lookup yields CDR1 KGHSH and CDR2 LQKENI. CDR3 length equals 16 residues. This CDR3 is CASSPQDSANTGELFF.